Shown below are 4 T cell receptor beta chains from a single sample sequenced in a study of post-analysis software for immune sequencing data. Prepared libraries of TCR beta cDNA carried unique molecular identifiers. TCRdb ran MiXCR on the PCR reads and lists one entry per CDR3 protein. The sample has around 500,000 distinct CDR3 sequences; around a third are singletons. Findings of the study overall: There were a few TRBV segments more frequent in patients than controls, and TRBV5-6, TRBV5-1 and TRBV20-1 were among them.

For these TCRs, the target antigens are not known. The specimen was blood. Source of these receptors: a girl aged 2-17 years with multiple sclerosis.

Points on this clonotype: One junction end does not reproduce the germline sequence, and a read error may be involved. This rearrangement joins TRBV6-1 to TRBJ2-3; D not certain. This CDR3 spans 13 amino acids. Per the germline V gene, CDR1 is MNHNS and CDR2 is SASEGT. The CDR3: CASREVPGDTQYF. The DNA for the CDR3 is TGTGCCAGCAGGGAAGTTCCTGGAGATACGCAGTATTTT.

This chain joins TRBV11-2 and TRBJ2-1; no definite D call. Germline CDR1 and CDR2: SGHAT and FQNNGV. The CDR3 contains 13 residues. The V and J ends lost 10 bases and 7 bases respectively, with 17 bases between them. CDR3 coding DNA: TGTGCCACCGGGCTAGGCGCTGGGAATGAGCAGTTCTTC. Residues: CATGLGAGNEQFF.

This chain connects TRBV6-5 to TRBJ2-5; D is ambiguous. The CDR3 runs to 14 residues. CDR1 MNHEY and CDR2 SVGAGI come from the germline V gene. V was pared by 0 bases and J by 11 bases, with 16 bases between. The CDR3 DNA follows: TGTGCCAGCAGTTACTCTTCACCCTACAATGAGCAGTACTTC. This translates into CASSYSSPYNEQYF.

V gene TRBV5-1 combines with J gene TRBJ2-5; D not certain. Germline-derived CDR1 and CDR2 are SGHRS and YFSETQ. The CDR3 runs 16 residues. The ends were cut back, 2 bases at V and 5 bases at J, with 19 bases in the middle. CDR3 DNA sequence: TGCGCCAGCAGCTTAGCCCTGACCCGGGCCCAGGAGACCCAGTACTTC. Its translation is CASSLALTRAQETQYF.